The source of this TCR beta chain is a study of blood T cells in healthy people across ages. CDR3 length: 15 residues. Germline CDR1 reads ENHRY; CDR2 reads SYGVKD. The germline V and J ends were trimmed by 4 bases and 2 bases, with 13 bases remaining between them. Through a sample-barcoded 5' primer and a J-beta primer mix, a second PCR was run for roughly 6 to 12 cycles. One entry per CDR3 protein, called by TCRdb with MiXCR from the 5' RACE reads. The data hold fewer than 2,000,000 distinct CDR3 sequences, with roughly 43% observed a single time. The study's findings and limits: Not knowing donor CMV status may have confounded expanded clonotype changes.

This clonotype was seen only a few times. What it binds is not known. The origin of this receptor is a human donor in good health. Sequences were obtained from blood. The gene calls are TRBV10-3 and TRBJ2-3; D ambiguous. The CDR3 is CAISGRLSTTDTQYF. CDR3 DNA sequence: TGTGCCATCAGTGGACGGCTTTCGACCACAGATACGCAGTATTTT.